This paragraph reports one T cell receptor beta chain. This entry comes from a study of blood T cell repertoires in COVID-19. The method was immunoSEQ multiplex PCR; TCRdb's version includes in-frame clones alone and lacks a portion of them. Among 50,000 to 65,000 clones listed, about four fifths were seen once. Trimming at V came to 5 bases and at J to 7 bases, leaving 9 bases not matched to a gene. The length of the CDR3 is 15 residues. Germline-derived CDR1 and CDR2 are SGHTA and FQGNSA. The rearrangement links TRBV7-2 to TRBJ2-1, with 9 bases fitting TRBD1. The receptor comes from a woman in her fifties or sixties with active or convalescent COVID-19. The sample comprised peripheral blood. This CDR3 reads CASSPWDRAGNEQFF. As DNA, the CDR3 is TGTGCCAGCAGCCCATGGGACAGGGCTGGGAATGAGCAGTTCTTC.